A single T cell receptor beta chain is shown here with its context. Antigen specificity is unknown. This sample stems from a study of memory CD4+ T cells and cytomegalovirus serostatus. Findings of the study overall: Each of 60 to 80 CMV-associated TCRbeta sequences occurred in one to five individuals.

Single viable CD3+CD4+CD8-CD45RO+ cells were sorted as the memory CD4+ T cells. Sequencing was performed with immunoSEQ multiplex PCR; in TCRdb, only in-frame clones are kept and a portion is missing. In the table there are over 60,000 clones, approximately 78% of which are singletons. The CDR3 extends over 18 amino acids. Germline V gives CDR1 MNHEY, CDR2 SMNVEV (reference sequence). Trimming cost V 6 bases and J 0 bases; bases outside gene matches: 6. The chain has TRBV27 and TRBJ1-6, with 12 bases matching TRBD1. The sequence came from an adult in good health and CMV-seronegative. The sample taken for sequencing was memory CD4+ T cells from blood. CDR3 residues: CASRPGTGGYSYNSPLHF. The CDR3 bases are TGTGCCAGCAGACCCGGGACAGGGGGCTACTCCTATAATTCACCCCTCCACTTT.